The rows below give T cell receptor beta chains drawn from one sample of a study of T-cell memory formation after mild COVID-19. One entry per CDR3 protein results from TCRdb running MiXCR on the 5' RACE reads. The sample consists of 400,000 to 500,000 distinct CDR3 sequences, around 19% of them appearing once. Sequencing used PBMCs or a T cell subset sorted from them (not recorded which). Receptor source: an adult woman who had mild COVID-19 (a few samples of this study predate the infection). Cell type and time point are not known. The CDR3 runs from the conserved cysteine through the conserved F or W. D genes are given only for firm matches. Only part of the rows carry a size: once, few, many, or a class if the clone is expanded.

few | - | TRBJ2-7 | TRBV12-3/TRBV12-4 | TGTGCCAGCAGTTTTTTGTCGGGAGGGGGCCACGAGCAGTACTTC | CASSFLSGGGHEQYF
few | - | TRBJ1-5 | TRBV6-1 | TGTGCCAGCCAACCGGGCAGGGGCGCCGGTCAGCCCCAGCATTTT | CASQPGRGAGQPQHF
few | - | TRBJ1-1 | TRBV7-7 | TGTGCTAGCAGTAGTAAACCGAACACTGAAGCTTTCTTT | CASSSKPNTEAFF
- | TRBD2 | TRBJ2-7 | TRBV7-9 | TGTGCCAGCAGCTTCGGACTAGCGGGAGACTCCTACGAGCAGTACTTC | CASSFGLAGDSYEQYF
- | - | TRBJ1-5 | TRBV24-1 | TGTGCCACCCAGGGGTGGAATCAGCCCCAGCATTTT | CATQGWNQPQHF
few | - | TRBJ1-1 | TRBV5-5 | TGTGCCAGCAGCGCAGGAAGGACTAAGATGAACACTGAAGCTTTCTTT | CASSAGRTKMNTEAFF
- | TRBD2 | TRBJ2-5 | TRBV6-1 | TGTGCCAGCAGTGAAGCCTTGCTAGCGGGGGGGCGAGAGACCCAGTACTTC | CASSEALLAGGRETQYF
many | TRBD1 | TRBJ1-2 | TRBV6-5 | TGTGCCAGCAGTTACTCCGGGACAGGGGCGACCTATGGCTACACCTTC | CASSYSGTGATYGYTF
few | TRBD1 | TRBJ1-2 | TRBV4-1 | TGCGCCAGCAGCCAAGGAGTTCAGGGGGGATATGGCTACACCTTC | CASSQGVQGGYGYTF
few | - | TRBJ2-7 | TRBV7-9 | TGTGCCAGCAGCTTAATCAACTACGAGCAGTACTTC | CASSLINYEQYF
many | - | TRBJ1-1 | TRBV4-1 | TGCGCCAGCAGCCAGCGGGGCACTGAAGCTTTCTTT | CASSQRGTEAFF
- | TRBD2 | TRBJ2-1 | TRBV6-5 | TGTGCCAGCAGTTACGGCGGGAGATGGGCCTACAATGAGCAGTTCTTC | CASSYGGRWAYNEQFF
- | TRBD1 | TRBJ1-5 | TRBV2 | TGTGCCAGCAGACAGGGGGGCGGCAATCAGCCCCAGCATTTT | CASRQGGGNQPQHF
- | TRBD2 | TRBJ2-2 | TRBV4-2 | TGTGCCAGCAGCCAACACGAAGGGCTAGCGGGAACCGGGGAGCTGTTTTTT | CASSQHEGLAGTGELFF
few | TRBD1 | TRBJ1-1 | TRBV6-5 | TGTGCCAGCAGAAACAGGGGGGGGTCTGAAGCTTTCTTT | CASRNRGGSEAFF
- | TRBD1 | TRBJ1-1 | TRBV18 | TGTGCCAGCTCACCCCGGACAGGGGGCTCTGAAGCTTTCTTT | CASSPRTGGSEAFF
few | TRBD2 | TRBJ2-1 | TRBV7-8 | TGTGCCAGCATCCCCACCGCTGGACTAGCGGGTAATGAGCAGTTCTTC | CASIPTAGLAGNEQFF
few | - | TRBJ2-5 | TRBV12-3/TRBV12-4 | TGTGCCAGCAGTTTGGAGCAGCCGCAAGAGACCCAGTACTTC | CASSLEQPQETQYF
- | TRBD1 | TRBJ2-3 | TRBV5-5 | TGTGCCAGCAGCAGAGGACAGGGGGGTCCAGATACGCAGTATTTT | CASSRGQGGPDTQYF
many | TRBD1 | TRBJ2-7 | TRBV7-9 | TGTGCCAGCAGCTTTAGCGGACAGGGGGGATACGAGCAGTACTTC | CASSFSGQGGYEQYF
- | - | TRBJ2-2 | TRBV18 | TGTGCCAGCACTCTCAACACCGGGGAGCTGTTTTTT | CASTLNTGELFF
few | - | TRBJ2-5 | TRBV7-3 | TGTGCCAGCAGCCCGCAGGGTAATTCGGAGACCCAGTACTTC | CASSPQGNSETQYF
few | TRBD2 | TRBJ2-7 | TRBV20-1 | TGCAGTGCTAGAGATAGGAAGCGGGGGGCCTACGAGCAGTACTTC | CSARDRKRGAYEQYF